Listed here are 27 T cell receptor beta chains from one sample, sequenced in a study of shared clonotypes between healthy human individuals. Assay used: immunoSEQ multiplex PCR; TCRdb lists only in-frame clones, some missing. The data contain 500,000 to 550,000 clones, about 96% of them seen just once; the ten biggest clones take up about 0.067%. The material sequenced was naive CD4+ T cells sorted from blood. Subset here: CD45RA+ positively selected. The receptors originated from a woman under 40 in good health.

The chain links TRBV10-2 to TRBJ2-5, with 7 bases aligning to TRBD1. J gave up 3 bases and V 4 bases, and 11 bases lay outside the gene matches. Germline V gene lookup returns CDR1 WSHSY and CDR2 SAAADI. The CDR3 runs to 16 residues. The CDR3 DNA reads as TGCGCCAGCAGTGGCGCCCGGGACAGTGGGAAAGAGACCCAGTACTTC. Protein product: CASSGARDSGKETQYF.

The CDR3 is CASSGLSASGSSFNPYEQYF. CDR3 DNA sequence: TGTGCCAGCAGCGGCTTATCGGCTAGCGGGAGCTCTTTTAACCCCTACGAGCAGTACTTC. The chain recombines TRBV5-5 with TRBJ2-7; 10 positions match TRBD2. Germline trimming cut 4 bases from V and 2 bases from J; bases unmatched to any gene: 21. The CDR3 runs to 20 residues. Looked up from germline, CDR1 is SGHKS and CDR2 is YYEKEE (reference sequence). The full variable domain, rest sourced from reference TRBV5-5 and TRBJ2-7, is DAGVTQSPTHLIKTRGQQVTLRCSPISGHKSVSWYQQVLGQGPQFIFQYYEKEERGRGNFPDRFSARQFPNYSSELNVNALLLGDSALYLCASSGLSASGSSFNPYEQYFGPGTRLTVT.

V is TRBV4-2 and J is TRBJ1-3, with unresolved D. The CDR3 sequence is 16 residues long. Germline V gene sequence: CDR1 LGHNA, CDR2 YNFKEQ. With 0 bases removed from V and 0 bases from J, the gap between germline ends came to 9 bases. Here the CDR3 reads CASSQEVRPSGNTIYF. The CDR3 DNA reads as TGTGCCAGCAGCCAAGAAGTAAGGCCCTCTGGAAACACCATATATTTT.

The chain has TRBV5-1 and TRBJ2-3, with TRBD2 matching over 9 bases. The CDR3 has 16 residues. V shed 4 bases, J shed 7 bases, and the junction held 13 bases outside the gene matches. Germline V gene sequence: CDR1 SGHRS, CDR2 YFSETQ. CDR3 sequence: CASSLDGGRAVNTQYF. The CDR3 DNA follows: TGCGCCAGCAGCCTCGATGGCGGGAGGGCCGTAAATACGCAGTATTTT. The full variable domain, with the rest looked up from reference TRBV5-1 and TRBJ2-3, is KAGVTQTPRYLIKTRGQQVTLSCSPISGHRSVSWYQQTPGQGLQFLFEYFSETQRNKGNFPGRFSGRQFSNSRSEMNVSTLELGDSALYLCASSLDGGRAVNTQYFGPGTRLTVL.

V gene TRBV28 combines with J gene TRBJ2-6; maybe TRBD2 (5 bases). Per germline, CDR1 MDHEN and CDR2 SYDVKM. The V and J ends lost 5 bases and 2 bases respectively, with 13 bases between them. The length of the CDR3 is 16 residues. Here the CDR3 reads CASSAPRETGANVLTF. The CDR3 nucleotides read TGTGCCAGCAGTGCCCCTCGGGAAACTGGGGCCAACGTCCTGACTTTC.

This clone was seen once. CDR3 amino acids: CASSPGRGNTEAFF. The CDR3 coding sequence is TGTGCCAGCAGCCCCGGACGGGGGAACACTGAAGCTTTCTTT. The chain uses TRBV9 and TRBJ1-1; the D is unclear. The length of the CDR3 is 14 residues. Germline V CDR1 and CDR2: SGDLS, YYNGEE. The ends were cut back, 4 bases at V and 1 base at J, with 11 bases in the middle.

This chain links TRBV27 with TRBJ2-1, with 9 nucleotides matching TRBD1. Germline V CDR1 and CDR2: MNHEY, SMNVEV (reference sequence). V trimming: 7 bases; J trimming: 3 bases; junction bases outside the gene matches: 16. The CDR3 is 18 residues long. Here the CDR3 reads CASTHLQGASGVYNEQFF. The DNA for the CDR3 is TGTGCCAGCACCCACCTACAGGGGGCAAGCGGAGTCTACAATGAGCAGTTCTTC.

This chain uses TRBV19 with TRBJ2-1; TRBD1 matches at 8 bases. With 6 bases clipped from V and 6 bases from J, the junction kept 10 bases outside the gene matches. CDR1 and CDR2 (germline): LNHDA, SQIVND (reference sequence). This CDR3 has 15 amino acids. The CDR3 spells CASSTLLGQVNEQFF. The CDR3 coding sequence is TGTGCCAGTAGCACCTTATTGGGACAGGTCAATGAGCAGTTCTTC.

The chain joins TRBV28 to TRBJ1-5; 11 bases fit TRBD1. CDR1 is MDHEN, CDR2 SYDVKM, per germline. V was pared by 4 bases and J by 6 bases, with 5 bases of the junction left unmatched. The CDR3 extends over 15 amino acids. CDR3 amino acids: CASSSGTGGSQPQHF. In DNA, the CDR3 is TGTGCCAGCAGTTCGGGGACAGGGGGTTCTCAGCCCCAGCATTTT.

Details on this clone: Other DNA sequences within the sample encode an identical CDR3. The chain uses TRBV5-1 and TRBJ1-1, with 9 bases identical to TRBD1. Germline CDR1 SGHRS, CDR2 YFSETQ. This CDR3 has 14 residues. J lost 3 bases, V lost 2 bases, and 2 bases had no gene match. The CDR3 here is CASSLTGGDTEAFF. CDR3 DNA: TGCGCCAGCAGCTTAACAGGGGGCGACACTGAAGCTTTCTTT.

This chain joins TRBV9 and TRBJ2-3, with TRBD2 as a possible D gene (5 bases). This CDR3 is 12 amino acids long. Trimming removed 0 bases from V and 6 bases from J, with 5 bases in between. Germline values: CDR1 SGDLS, CDR2 YYNGEE. This CDR3 is CASSVAGDTQYF. The CDR3 coding sequence is TGTGCCAGCAGCGTAGCGGGGGATACGCAGTATTTT. Drawing the rest from reference TRBV9 and TRBJ2-3, the complete variable domain is DSGVTQTPKHLITATGQRVTLRCSPRSGDLSVYWYQQSLDQGLQFLIQYYNGEERAKGNILERFSAQQFPDLHSELNLSSLELGDSALYFCASSVAGDTQYFGPGTRLTVL.

Concerning this clone itself: This specimen includes other DNA sequences encoding the same CDR3. The chain combines TRBV18 with TRBJ2-5; D call uncertain. This CDR3 region has 12 residues. Trimming removed 3 bases at V and 2 bases at J, with 4 bases between. Germline lookup yields CDR1 KGHSH and CDR2 LQKENI. DNA for the CDR3: TGTGCCAGCTCACCGGAGCAAGAGACCCAGTACTTC. Its translation is CASSPEQETQYF.

This rearrangement joins TRBV9 to TRBJ2-2; D is possibly TRBD2 (6 bases). The CDR3 covers 14 residues. CDR1 and CDR2 from the germline V gene are SGDLS and YYNGEE. Trimming left V 8 bases short and J 4 bases short, with 15 bases between. DNA of the CDR3: TGTGCCAGTAATCGCCTGGGGGGCACCGGGGAGCTGTTTTTT. Residues: CASNRLGGTGELFF.

The rearrangement links TRBV6-5 to TRBJ2-1, with D uncertain. This CDR3 has 14 amino acids. CDR1 is MNHEY and CDR2 is SVGAGI in the germline V gene. Trimming removed 4 bases at V and 6 bases at J, with 13 bases between. CDR3 loop: CASSSTFTSNEQFF. The CDR3 bases are TGTGCCAGCAGTTCGACGTTTACGTCCAATGAGCAGTTCTTC.

The CDR3 DNA is TGTGCCAGCAGCCAAGAATGGCGGAACTACGAGCAGTACTTC. Encoded protein: CASSQEWRNYEQYF. This sequence joins TRBV4-2 and TRBJ2-7; no clear D. The germline CDR1 and CDR2 sequences are LGHNA and YNFKEQ. Between the trimmed V and J ends, which lost 0 bases and 3 bases, there was a span of 9 bases. This CDR3 has 14 residues.

The rearrangement links TRBV2 to TRBJ2-7; 7 bases match TRBD2. This CDR3 is 15 amino acids long. V shed 4 bases and J 4 bases; nucleotides not matched to a gene: 10. CDR1 SNHLY and CDR2 FYNNEI come from the germline V gene. The CDR3 nucleotides are TGTGCCAGCAGTGGTGGGCTAGCGGAAGGATACGAGCAGTACTTC. It yields the protein CASSGGLAEGYEQYF.

This sequence joins TRBV19 and TRBJ2-1, with 9 bases that match TRBD2. Per germline, CDR1 LNHDA and CDR2 SQIVND (reference sequence). CDR3 length: 15 amino acids. Losses at the gene ends were 9 bases for V and 5 bases for J; bases not matched to a gene: 11. Here the CDR3 reads CASSRVLAGDNEQFF. DNA for the CDR3: TGTGCCAGCTCCAGGGTTTTAGCGGGAGACAATGAGCAGTTCTTC.

The CDR3 protein is CASSPLTGDLRYEQYF. The CDR3, as DNA: TGTGCCAGCAGCCCACTTACAGGGGATCTGCGCTACGAGCAGTACTTC. This chain uses TRBV5-6 with TRBJ2-7; 7 bases line up with TRBD1. Germline V lookup: CDR1 SGHDT, CDR2 YYEEEE. The CDR3 is 16 amino acids. Trimming removed 4 bases from V and 3 bases from J; junction bases left unmatched: 13.

This clone was counted once. The J gene is TRBJ2-1, the V gene TRBV5-4; a possible D gene is TRBD1 (6 bases). Germline-derived CDR1 and CDR2 are SGHNT and YYREEE (reference sequence). V lost 4 bases and J 6 bases, leaving 23 bases between the germline ends. The CDR3 sequence is 17 residues long. The CDR3 DNA reads as TGTGCCAGCAGCGATGGGGGCGGGCGACCGCGCCTCAATGAGCAGTTCTTC. It codes for CASSDGGGRPRLNEQFF.

The chain links TRBV5-1 to TRBJ2-7, with a tentative D call TRBD1 (5 bases). The ends were cut back, 5 bases at V and 1 base at J, with 10 bases in the middle. There are 13 residues in the CDR3. Germline-derived CDR1 and CDR2 are SGHRS and YFSETQ. The CDR3 sequence: CASSSGLSYEQYF. The CDR3 DNA is TGCGCCAGCAGTTCAGGGCTATCCTACGAGCAGTACTTC.

The chain employs TRBV11-3 and TRBJ2-3; TRBD2 aligns across 7 bases. CDR1 is SGHNT, CDR2 YENEEA, per germline. This CDR3 has 16 amino acids. V trimming: 1 base; J trimming: 0 bases; junction bases outside the gene matches: 4. This CDR3 is CASSLGSGASTDTQYF. CDR3 DNA: TGTGCCAGCAGCTTAGGCAGCGGGGCTAGCACAGATACGCAGTATTTT.

V is TRBV18 and J is TRBJ2-6; 9 positions agree with TRBD1. The CDR3 has 17 residues. Per germline, CDR1 KGHSH and CDR2 LQKENI. V gave up 3 bases and J gave up 4 bases; unmatched junction bases: 7. CDR3 residues: CASSPATGGYGANVLTF. The CDR3 DNA reads as TGTGCCAGCTCACCGGCGACAGGGGGATACGGGGCCAACGTCCTGACTTTC.

The chain joins TRBV10-3 to TRBJ2-7; weak D call: TRBD2 (5 bases). The germline V and J ends were trimmed by 5 bases and 2 bases, with 13 bases remaining between them. In germline, CDR1 is ENHRY, CDR2 SYGVKD. This CDR3 contains 14 residues. For the CDR3, the DNA is TGTGCCATCAGTTCCCCTGGGAGTCCCTACGAGCAGTACTTC. Its translation is CAISSPGSPYEQYF.

V and J are TRBV5-4 and TRBJ1-1; no reliable D call. V gave up 0 bases and J gave up 3 bases, with 9 bases separating them. CDR1 is SGHNT and CDR2 is YYREEE in the germline V gene (reference sequence). The CDR3 loop spans 14 amino acids. The DNA for the CDR3 is TGTGCCAGCAGCTTGGTGGGCAGGCACACTGAAGCTTTCTTT. It translates to CASSLVGRHTEAFF.

With regard to this clone: Within the sample, other DNA sequences also encode this same CDR3. The rearrangement joins TRBV30 to TRBJ2-7; TRBD1 is a possible D gene (5 bases). V was cut by 5 bases and J by 1 base, with 9 bases left in between. Germline assignment: CDR1 GTSNPN and CDR2 SVGIG (reference sequence). The CDR3 is 12 residues long. CDR3: CAWGQGSYEQYF. In nucleotides, the CDR3 is TGTGCCTGGGGGCAGGGTTCCTACGAGCAGTACTTC.

V gene TRBV7-2 combines with J gene TRBJ1-3; the D gene is possibly TRBD1 (5 bases). The CDR3 covers 17 residues. Germline CDR1 and CDR2: SGHTA and FQGNSA. Trimming removed 2 bases at V and 6 bases at J, with 20 bases between. CDR3 sequence (DNA): TGTGCCAGCAGCTTAAATCGCCCCGGCAGGGTCGAAAACACCATATATTTT. Protein: CASSLNRPGRVENTIYF.

The chain is built from TRBV30 and TRBJ2-7; no reliable D call. The germline V gene encodes CDR1 GTSNPN and CDR2 SVGIG (reference sequence). The V and J ends lost 1 base and 4 bases respectively, with 14 bases between them. The CDR3 totals 14 residues. The CDR3 nucleotides read TGTGCCTGGAGTGGAGGAGACCCAGGATACGAGCAGTACTTC. Translated, it gives CAWSGGDPGYEQYF. The variable domain in full, with the rest retrieved from reference TRBV30 and TRBJ2-7, is SQTIHQWPATLVQPVGSPLSLECTVEGTSNPNLYWYRQAAGRGLQLLFYSVGIGQISSEVPQNLSASRPQDRQFILSSKKLLLSDSGFYLCAWSGGDPGYEQYFGPGTRLTVT.